A selection of T cell receptor beta chains follows, all from one sample in a study of patients and donors after allogeneic stem cell transplantation. TCRdb processed the RT-PCR reads anew with MiXCR; each CDR3 protein has one entry. The sample consists of tens of thousands of distinct CDR3 sequences, approximately 25% of them appearing once. Sequenced material: blood, either unsorted or a sorted T cell fraction (not recorded which). Every receptor here comes from a human donor who was either an allogeneic HSCT recipient or a stem cell or donor lymphocyte infusion donor (not recorded which). It is not recorded whose cells these are; they may come from a transplant donor. Both conserved end residues are part of each CDR3. The order of the fields is D gene, clone size, J gene, V gene, CDR3 DNA, CDR3 protein. The D gene is left open where the match is weak. Clone sizes are given selectively: once, few, many, or a class where the clone is expanded.

>TRBD1|NA|TRBJ1-2|TRBV29-1
TGCAGCGCCGGGACAGGGATTCTCTATGGCTACACCTTC
CSAGTGILYGYTF
>NA|NA|TRBJ2-3|TRBV12-3/TRBV12-4
TGTGCCAGCACCCTTGAGGGTACGCAGTATTTT
CASTLEGTQYF
>NA|NA|TRBJ2-3|TRBV2
TGTGCCAGCACCATAGGGGGGGACAGCTTCCTTGATACGCAGTATTTT
CASTIGGDSFLDTQYF
>NA|NA|TRBJ1-1|TRBV5-1
TGCGCCAGCAGCTTGGGAGGCTGGGGAGCGAACACTGAAGCTTTCTTT
CASSLGGWGANTEAFF
>NA|NA|TRBJ1-1|TRBV3-1
TGTGCCAGCCTGGGGTTCGGGAACACTGAAGCTTTCTTT
CASLGFGNTEAFF
>TRBD1|NA|TRBJ1-4|TRBV12-3/TRBV12-4
TGTGCCAGCAGCACTCTTCTCGTGACAGGGCGTGAAAAACTGTTTTTT
CASSTLLVTGREKLFF
>NA|NA|TRBJ1-5|TRBV9
TGTGCCAGCAGCCCCTCAAGAGCTAGCAATCAGCCCCAGCATTTT
CASSPSRASNQPQHF
>TRBD2|few|TRBJ2-2|TRBV12-3/TRBV12-4
TGTGCCAGCAGTTTAAGTCTAGCGGGAGTGGTTGGGGAGCTGTTTTTT
CASSLSLAGVVGELFF
>NA|NA|TRBJ2-7|TRBV5-1
TGCGCCAGCAGCTTGGAACCTAGCGAATCCTACGAGCAGTACTTC
CASSLEPSESYEQYF
>NA|few|TRBJ2-7|TRBV25-1
TGTGCCAGCATGGGCAACTCCTACGAGCAGTACTTC
CASMGNSYEQYF
>NA|few|TRBJ2-1|TRBV20-1
TGCAGTGCTAGGTTTCGAACCTACAATGAGCAGTTCTTC
CSARFRTYNEQFF
>TRBD1|NA|TRBJ2-1|TRBV9
TGTGCCAGCAGCGTAGTGGGACAGGGTTACAATGAGCAGTTCTTC
CASSVVGQGYNEQFF
>NA|few|TRBJ2-5|TRBV11-2
TGTGCCAGCAGCTACCTGGGATTACAAGAGACCCAGTACTTC
CASSYLGLQETQYF
>NA|few|TRBJ2-2|TRBV29-1
TGCAGCGCCCAGAACCGACAGTACGGGGAGCTGTTTTTT
CSAQNRQYGELFF
>NA|few|TRBJ2-6|TRBV12-3/TRBV12-4
TGTGCCACCTCAGCAAGGGTGAGCTCTGGGGCCAACGTCCTGACTTTC
CATSARVSSGANVLTF
>NA|many|TRBJ1-1|TRBV12-3/TRBV12-4
TGTGCCAGCAGTTTAGGGAGGGTCACTGAAGCTTTCTTT
CASSLGRVTEAFF
>NA|NA|TRBJ1-2|TRBV7-3
TGTGCCAGCAGCTTAACGGGCAGTTCTAACTATGGCTACACCTTC
CASSLTGSSNYGYTF
>NA|NA|TRBJ1-4|TRBV12-3/TRBV12-4
TGTGCCAGCAGTTTTGGTGTTACAGTTGAAAAACTGTTTTTT
CASSFGVTVEKLFF
>NA|NA|TRBJ2-7|TRBV5-8
TGTGCCACGTTCTCGTATATTTCCTACGAGCAGTACTTC
CATFSYISYEQYF
>TRBD1|NA|TRBJ1-2|TRBV20-1
TGCAGTGCTAGGACAGGGATAAACTATGGCTACACCTTC
CSARTGINYGYTF
>TRBD1|NA|TRBJ1-5|TRBV3-1
TGTGCCAGCAGCCAAGGTGGGACAGCCTTTGGGCCCCAGCATTTT
CASSQGGTAFGPQHF
>TRBD1|few|TRBJ1-2|TRBV29-1
TGCAGCGTAACCTACGGGACAGGGTATGGCTATGGCTACACCTTC
CSVTYGTGYGYGYTF
>TRBD1|NA|TRBJ1-6|TRBV19
TGTGCCACCCGGGACAGGGGAAATTCACCCCTCCACTTT
CATRDRGNSPLHF
>NA|few|TRBJ1-1|TRBV5-1
TGCGCCAGCAGCTTGGACGGTCTCAAGAACACTGAAGCTTTCTTT
CASSLDGLKNTEAFF
>TRBD2|NA|TRBJ2-3|TRBV20-1
TGCAGTGCCACAATAGATAGCGGGGATACGCAGTATTTT
CSATIDSGDTQYF
>TRBD2|NA|TRBJ2-1|TRBV2
TGTGCCAGCAGTGTACTAGCGCCCACCGCTTATGAGCAGTTCTTC
CASSVLAPTAYEQFF
>NA|NA|TRBJ1-2|TRBV12-3/TRBV12-4
TGTGCCGGGGGCCAGGGGCTCGGCTATGGCTACACCTTC
CAGGQGLGYGYTF
>NA|many|TRBJ1-1|TRBV13
TGTGCCAGCAGCTTCAGGGGCCTTTGGGGCACTGAAGCTTTCTTT
CASSFRGLWGTEAFF